This T cell receptor beta chain appears in the sequencing data of a study of CD8+CD57+ T cells in acquired aplastic anemia. The use of genomic DNA as template underpinned the TCR beta VDJ and CDR3 profiling. TCRdb used MiXCR to reprocess the reads, holding one entry per CDR3 protein. This table holds some 130,000 distinct CDR3 sequences, about 48% found once. The V gene end was trimmed by 6 bases and the J gene end by 5 bases; junction bases not matched to a gene: 4. This CDR3 has 14 amino acids. The germline V gene encodes CDR1 SNHLY and CDR2 FYNNEI. V usage is TRBV2 and J usage is TRBJ1-6, with 7 bases aligning to TRBD1. The specimen sequenced was sorted CD4+, CD8+, or CD8+CD57+ T cells (not recorded which) from PBMCs. The TCR sequence derives from a human donor in good health, serving as a control. The CDR3 DNA is TGTGCCAGCAGAAACACAGGGGATAATTCACCCCTCCACTTT. It translates to CASRNTGDNSPLHF.